This entry concerns a single T cell receptor beta chain. These data belong to a study of blood T cell repertoires in COVID-19. Study in general: T cells, B-cell-depleted T cells, or PBMCs provided the cDNA or gDNA that served as material.

The CDR3 totals 15 residues. Germline V gives CDR1 KGHSH, CDR2 LQKENI. V lost 4 bases, J lost 2 bases, and 14 bases lay in between. Per the authors' pipeline: The assay estimated nucleated cells by amplifying reference gene primers. The repertoire was sequenced with immunoSEQ multiplex PCR; TCRdb's copy has only in-frame clones and lacks some. From that table come the V and J calls and clone size; the DNA was used to work out D and trimming. The sample records 150,000 to 200,000 clones, around 80% being singletons. Material: peripheral blood. The receptor was isolated from a man between 60 and 75 years old with active or convalescent COVID-19. J is TRBJ1-1 and V is TRBV18; D remains ambiguous. CDR3 sequence reads: CASSQVEAINTEAFF. The CDR3 nucleotides read TGTGCCAGCTCACAGGTGGAGGCTATAAACACTGAAGCTTTCTTT.